This note documents a single T cell receptor (beta chain) sequence. Its antigen is unidentified. All donors came from Russia, were Caucasian and healthy, and spanned ages roughly 6 to 95. The data originate from a study of blood T cells in healthy people across ages. With a J-beta primer mix and a sample-barcoded 5' primer, a second PCR ran about 6 to 11 cycles. TCRdb called the 5' RACE reads again in MiXCR, with one record for every CDR3 protein. The sample consists of 650,000 to 800,000 distinct CDR3 sequences, roughly half of them appearing once. The study, taken as a whole, reports: In the absence of known donor CMV status, changes in expanded clonotypes were possibly confounded. A roughly linear age-dependent decrease characterized TCR beta diversity per million T cells.

V was trimmed by 6 bases and J by 7 bases, leaving 15 bases between them. The CDR3 covers 14 residues. Germline assignment: CDR1 MNHEY and CDR2 SVGAGI. V is TRBV6-5 and J is TRBJ1-4; D is possibly TRBD1 (6 bases). The clonotype was recovered from an elderly woman in good health. What was sequenced was blood. This CDR3 is CASRPGQTREKLFF. CDR3 sequence (DNA): TGTGCCAGCAGACCGGGACAAACACGTGAAAAACTGTTTTTT.